This T cell receptor beta chain stems from a study of blood T cell repertoires in COVID-19. As for the study in general: The United States, Italy and Spain were the sources of the acute and convalescent COVID-19 samples.

Libraries were prepared by immunoSEQ multiplex PCR; TCRdb keeps only in-frame clonotypes and omits some of them. This table holds fewer than 400,000 clones, 85% found once. The J segment lost 5 bases and the V segment lost 3 bases, leaving 10 bases of the junction unmatched. The CDR3 contains 16 residues. From germline, CDR1 is MDHEN and CDR2 SYDVKM. The rearrangement joins TRBV28 to TRBJ1-3; 7 nucleotides agree with TRBD1. This TCR was sampled from a young woman with acute or convalescent COVID-19. Sequencing input: peripheral blood. The CDR3 region has the DNA TGTGCCAGCAGTTTCCAGGACAGGCGGTTTAGAAACACCATATATTTT. This gives the protein CASSFQDRRFRNTIYF.